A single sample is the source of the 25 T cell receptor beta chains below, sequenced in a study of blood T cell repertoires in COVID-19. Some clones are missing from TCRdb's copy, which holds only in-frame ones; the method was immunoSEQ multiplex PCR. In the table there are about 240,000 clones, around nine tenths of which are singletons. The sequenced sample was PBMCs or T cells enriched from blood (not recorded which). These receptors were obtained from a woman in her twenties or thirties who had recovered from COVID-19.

CDR3 protein: CASSFIARGTEAFF. CDR3 coding DNA: TGTGCCAGCAGCTTTATCGCTCGCGGGACTGAAGCTTTCTTT. The chain couples TRBV11-2 to TRBJ1-1; no reliable D call. V was shortened by 3 bases and J by 5 bases, with 13 bases between the two germline ends. Germline values: CDR1 SGHAT, CDR2 FQNNGV. This CDR3 has 14 residues.

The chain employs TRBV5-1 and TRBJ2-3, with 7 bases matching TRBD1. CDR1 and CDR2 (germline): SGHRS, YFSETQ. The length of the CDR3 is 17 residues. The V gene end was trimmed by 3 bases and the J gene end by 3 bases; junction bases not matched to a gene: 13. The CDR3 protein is CASSSATRSGGTDTQYF. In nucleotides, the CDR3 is TGCGCCAGCAGCTCCGCTACGAGGTCAGGGGGAACAGATACGCAGTATTTT.

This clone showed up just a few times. CDR3 sequence (DNA): TGTGCCAGCAGTTGGGCAGCAGACTACAATGAGCAGTTCTTC. Translated, it gives CASSWAADYNEQFF. The rearrangement uses TRBV6-5 and TRBJ2-1; D gene ambiguous. The length of the CDR3 is 14 residues. V was pared by 4 bases and J by 3 bases, with 10 bases between. The V gene's germline CDR1 is MNHEY and CDR2 SVGAGI.

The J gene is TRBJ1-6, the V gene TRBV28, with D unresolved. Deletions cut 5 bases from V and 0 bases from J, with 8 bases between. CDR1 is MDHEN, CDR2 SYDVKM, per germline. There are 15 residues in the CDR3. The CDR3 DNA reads TGTGCCAGCAGTGCAGCGAGCTCCTATAATTCACCCCTCCACTTT. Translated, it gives CASSAASSYNSPLHF.

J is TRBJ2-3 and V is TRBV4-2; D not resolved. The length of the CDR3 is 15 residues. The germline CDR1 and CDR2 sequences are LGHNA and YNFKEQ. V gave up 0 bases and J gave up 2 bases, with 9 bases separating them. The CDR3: CASSQDPLVTDTQYF. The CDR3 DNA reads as TGTGCCAGCAGCCAAGATCCCCTAGTCACAGATACGCAGTATTTT.

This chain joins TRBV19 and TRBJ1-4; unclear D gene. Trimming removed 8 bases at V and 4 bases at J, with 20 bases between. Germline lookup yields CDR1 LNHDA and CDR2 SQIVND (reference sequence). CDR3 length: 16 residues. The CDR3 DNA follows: TGTGCCAGTTTCATAGCGGAGTTGGCTCGTAATGAAAAACTGTTTTTT. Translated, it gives CASFIAELARNEKLFF.

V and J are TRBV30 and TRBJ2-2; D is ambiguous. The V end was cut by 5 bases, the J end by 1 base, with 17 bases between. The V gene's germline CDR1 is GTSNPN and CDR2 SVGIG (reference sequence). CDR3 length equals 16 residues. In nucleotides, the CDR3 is TGTGCCTGGTGTAGGTGGCAGGCTATGAACACCGGGGAGCTGTTTTTT. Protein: CAWCRWQAMNTGELFF.

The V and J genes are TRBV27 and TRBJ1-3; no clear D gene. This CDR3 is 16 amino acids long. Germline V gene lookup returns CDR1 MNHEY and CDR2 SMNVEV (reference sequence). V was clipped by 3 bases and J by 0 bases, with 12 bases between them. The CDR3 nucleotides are TGTGCCAGCAGTTTCGGGTCCCCGGCCTCTGGAAACACCATATATTTT. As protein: CASSFGSPASGNTIYF.

The CDR3 spells CASSRSPMAGAWGTQYF. In nucleotides, the CDR3 is TGTGCCAGCAGCCGGAGCCCAATGGCGGGAGCTTGGGGTACGCAGTATTTT. The chain recombines TRBV7-6 with TRBJ2-3, with 7 nucleotides matching TRBD2. V shed 5 bases, J shed 8 bases, and the junction held 19 bases outside the gene matches. The CDR3 extends over 17 amino acids. Germline-derived CDR1 and CDR2 are SGHVS and FNYEAQ. The variable domain in full, with the rest retrieved from reference TRBV7-6 and TRBJ2-3, is GAGVSQSPRYKVTKRGQDVALRCDPISGHVSLYWYRQALGQGPEFLTYFNYEAQQDKSGLPNDRFSAERPEGSISTLTIQRTEQRDSAMYRCASSRSPMAGAWGTQYFGPGTRLTVL.

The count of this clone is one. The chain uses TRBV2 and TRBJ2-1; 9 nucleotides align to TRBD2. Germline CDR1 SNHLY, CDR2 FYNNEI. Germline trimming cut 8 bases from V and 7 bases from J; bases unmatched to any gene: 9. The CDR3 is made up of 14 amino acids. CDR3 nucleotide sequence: TGTGCCAGCGATTTCGCGGGAGGGGAGAATGAGCAGTTCTTC. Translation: CASDFAGGENEQFF.

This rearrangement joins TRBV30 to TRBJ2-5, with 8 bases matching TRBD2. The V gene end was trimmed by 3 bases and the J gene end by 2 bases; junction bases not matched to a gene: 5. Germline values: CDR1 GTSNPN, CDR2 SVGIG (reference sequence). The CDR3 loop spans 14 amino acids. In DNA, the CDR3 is TGTGCCTGGAGATTAGCGGGGACTCAAGAGACCCAGTACTTC. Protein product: CAWRLAGTQETQYF. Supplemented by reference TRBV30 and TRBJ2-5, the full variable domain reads SQTIHQWPATLVQPVGSPLSLECTVEGTSNPNLYWYRQAAGRGLQLLFYSVGIGQISSEVPQNLSASRPQDRQFILSSKKLLLSDSGFYLCAWRLAGTQETQYFGPGTRLLVL.

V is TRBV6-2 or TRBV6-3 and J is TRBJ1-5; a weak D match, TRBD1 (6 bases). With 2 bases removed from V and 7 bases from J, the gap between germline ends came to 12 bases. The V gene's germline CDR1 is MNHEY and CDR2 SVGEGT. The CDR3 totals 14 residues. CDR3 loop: CASSYRPGEQPQHF. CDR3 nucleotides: TGTGCCAGCAGTTACCGGCCAGGGGAACAGCCCCAGCATTTT.

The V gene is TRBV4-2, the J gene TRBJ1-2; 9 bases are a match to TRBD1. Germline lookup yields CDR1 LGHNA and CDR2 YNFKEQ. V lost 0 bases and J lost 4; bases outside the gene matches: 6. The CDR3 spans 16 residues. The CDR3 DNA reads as TGTGCCAGCAGCCAAGAAATCCGACAGGGGGGCTATGGCTACACCTTC. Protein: CASSQEIRQGGYGYTF.

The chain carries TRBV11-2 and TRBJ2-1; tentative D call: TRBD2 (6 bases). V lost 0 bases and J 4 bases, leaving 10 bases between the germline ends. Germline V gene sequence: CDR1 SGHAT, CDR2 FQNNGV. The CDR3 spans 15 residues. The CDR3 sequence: CASSLEAGRYNEQFF. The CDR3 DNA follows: TGTGCCAGCAGCTTAGAGGCGGGGCGATACAATGAGCAGTTCTTC.

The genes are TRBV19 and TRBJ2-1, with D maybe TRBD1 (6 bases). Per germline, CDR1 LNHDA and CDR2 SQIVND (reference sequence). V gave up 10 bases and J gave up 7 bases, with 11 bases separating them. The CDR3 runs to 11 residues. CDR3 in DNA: TGTGCCATCGCCCAGGGGAATGAGCAGTTCTTC. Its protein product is CAIAQGNEQFF.

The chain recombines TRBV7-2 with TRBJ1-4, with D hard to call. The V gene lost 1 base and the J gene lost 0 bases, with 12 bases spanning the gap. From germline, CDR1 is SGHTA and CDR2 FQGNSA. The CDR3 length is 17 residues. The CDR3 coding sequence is TGTGCCAGCAGCTTAGAGCCGTCCATAGCAACTAATGAAAAACTGTTTTTT. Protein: CASSLEPSIATNEKLFF.

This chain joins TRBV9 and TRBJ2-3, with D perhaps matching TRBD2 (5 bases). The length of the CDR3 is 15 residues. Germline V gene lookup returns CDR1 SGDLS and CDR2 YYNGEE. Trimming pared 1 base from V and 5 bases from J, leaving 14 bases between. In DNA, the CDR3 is TGTGCCAGCAGCGTAACCCCGAGGGCCGTAGATACGCAGTATTTT. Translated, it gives CASSVTPRAVDTQYF.

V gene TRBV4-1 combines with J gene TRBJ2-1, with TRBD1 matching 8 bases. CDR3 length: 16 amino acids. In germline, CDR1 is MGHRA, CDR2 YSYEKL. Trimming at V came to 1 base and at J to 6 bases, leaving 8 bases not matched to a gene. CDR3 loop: CASSQGGRGRVNEQFF. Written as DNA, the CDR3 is TGCGCCAGCAGCCAAGGGGGCAGGGGGCGCGTCAATGAGCAGTTCTTC.

The CDR3 nucleotides are TGTGCCAGCGCATACTTTCCCCTGAACACTGAAGCTTTCTTT. Its protein is CASAYFPLNTEAFF. The V and J genes are TRBV19 and TRBJ1-1; D is uncertain. The CDR3 length is 14 residues. Germline CDR1 LNHDA, CDR2 SQIVND (reference sequence). The V end was cut by 9 bases, the J end by 0 bases, with 14 bases between.

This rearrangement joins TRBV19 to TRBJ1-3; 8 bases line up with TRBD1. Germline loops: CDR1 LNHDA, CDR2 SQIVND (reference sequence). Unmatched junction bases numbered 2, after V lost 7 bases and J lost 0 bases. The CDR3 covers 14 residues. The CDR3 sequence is CASTDRGSGNTIYF. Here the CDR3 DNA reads TGTGCCAGTACAGACAGGGGCTCTGGAAACACCATATATTTT.

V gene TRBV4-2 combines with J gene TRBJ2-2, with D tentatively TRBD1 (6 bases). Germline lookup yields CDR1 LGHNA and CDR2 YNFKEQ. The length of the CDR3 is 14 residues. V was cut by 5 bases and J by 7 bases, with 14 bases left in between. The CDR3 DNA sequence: TGTGCCAGCAGCATGGTACAGGGCGGCGGGGAGCTGTTTTTT. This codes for CASSMVQGGGELFF.

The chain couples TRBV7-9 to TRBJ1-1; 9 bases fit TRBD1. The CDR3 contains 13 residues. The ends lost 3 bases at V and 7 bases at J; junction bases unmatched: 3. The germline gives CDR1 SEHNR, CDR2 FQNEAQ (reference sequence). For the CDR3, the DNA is TGTGCCAGCAGCTTCACGGACAGGGGTGAAGCTTTCTTT. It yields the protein CASSFTDRGEAFF.

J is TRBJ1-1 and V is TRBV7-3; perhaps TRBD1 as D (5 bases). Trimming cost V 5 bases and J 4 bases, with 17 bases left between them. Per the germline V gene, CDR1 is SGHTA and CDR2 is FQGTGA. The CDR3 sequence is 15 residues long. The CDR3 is CASSLGRDWGTEAFF. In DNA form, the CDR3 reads TGTGCCAGCAGCCTCGGTAGGGACTGGGGCACTGAAGCTTTCTTT.

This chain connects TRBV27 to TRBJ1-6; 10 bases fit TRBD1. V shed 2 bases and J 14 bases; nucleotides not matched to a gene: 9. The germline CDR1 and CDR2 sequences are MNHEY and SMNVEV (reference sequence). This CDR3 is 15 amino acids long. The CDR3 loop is CASSLEGQGKKSLHF. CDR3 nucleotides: TGTGCCAGCAGTTTAGAGGGACAGGGGAAGAAATCCCTCCACTTT.

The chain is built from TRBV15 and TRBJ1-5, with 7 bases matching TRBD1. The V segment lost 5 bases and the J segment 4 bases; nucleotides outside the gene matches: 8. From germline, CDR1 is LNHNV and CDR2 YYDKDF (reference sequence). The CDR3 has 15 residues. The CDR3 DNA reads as TGTGCCACCAGCGTAGACAGGGCTCCAAATCAGCCCCAGCATTTT. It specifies CATSVDRAPNQPQHF.